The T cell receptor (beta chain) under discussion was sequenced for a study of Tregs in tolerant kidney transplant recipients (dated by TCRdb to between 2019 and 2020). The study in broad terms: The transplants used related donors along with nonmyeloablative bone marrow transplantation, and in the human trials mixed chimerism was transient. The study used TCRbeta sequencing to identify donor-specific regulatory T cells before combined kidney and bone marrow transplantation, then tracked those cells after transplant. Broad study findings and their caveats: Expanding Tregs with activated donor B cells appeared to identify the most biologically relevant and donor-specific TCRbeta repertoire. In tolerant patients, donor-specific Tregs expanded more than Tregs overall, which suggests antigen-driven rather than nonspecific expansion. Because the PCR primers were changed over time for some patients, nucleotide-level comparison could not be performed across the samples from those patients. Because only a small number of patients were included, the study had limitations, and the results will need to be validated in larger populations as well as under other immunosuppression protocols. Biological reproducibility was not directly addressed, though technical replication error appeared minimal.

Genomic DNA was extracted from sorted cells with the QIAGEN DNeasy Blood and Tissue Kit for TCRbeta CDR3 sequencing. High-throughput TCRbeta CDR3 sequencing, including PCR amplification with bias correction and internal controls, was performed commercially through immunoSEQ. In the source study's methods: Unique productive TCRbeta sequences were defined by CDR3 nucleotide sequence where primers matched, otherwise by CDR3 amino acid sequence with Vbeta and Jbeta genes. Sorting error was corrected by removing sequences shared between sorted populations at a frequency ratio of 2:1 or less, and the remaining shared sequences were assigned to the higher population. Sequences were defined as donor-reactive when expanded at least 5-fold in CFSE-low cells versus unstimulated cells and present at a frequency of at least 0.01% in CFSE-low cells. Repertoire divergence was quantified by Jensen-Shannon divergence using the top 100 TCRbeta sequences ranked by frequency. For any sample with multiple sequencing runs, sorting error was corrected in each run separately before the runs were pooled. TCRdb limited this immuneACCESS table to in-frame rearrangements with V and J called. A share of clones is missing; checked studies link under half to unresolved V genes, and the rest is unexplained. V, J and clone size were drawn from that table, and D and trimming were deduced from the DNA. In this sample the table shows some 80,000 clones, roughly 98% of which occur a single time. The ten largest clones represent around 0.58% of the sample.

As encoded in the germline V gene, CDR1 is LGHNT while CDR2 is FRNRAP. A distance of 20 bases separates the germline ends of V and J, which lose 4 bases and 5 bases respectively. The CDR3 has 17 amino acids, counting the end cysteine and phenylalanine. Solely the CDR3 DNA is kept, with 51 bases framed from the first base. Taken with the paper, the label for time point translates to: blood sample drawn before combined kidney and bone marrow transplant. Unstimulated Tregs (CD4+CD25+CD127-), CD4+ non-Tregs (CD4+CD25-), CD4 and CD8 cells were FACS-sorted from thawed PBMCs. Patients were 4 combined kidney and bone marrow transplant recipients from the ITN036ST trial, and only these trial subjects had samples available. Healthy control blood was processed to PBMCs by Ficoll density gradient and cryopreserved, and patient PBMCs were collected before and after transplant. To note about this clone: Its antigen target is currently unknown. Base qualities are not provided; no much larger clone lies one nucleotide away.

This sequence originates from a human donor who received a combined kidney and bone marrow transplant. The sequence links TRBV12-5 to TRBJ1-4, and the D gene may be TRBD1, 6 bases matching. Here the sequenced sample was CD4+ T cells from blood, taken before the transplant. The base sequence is TGTGCTAGTGGTTCCTCACCTAAGGACAGAATCAATGAAAAACTGTTTTTT. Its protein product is CASGSSPKDRINEKLFF.